A selection of T cell receptor beta chains follows, all from one sample in a study of cytomegalovirus exposure and HLA in healthy donors. The data were produced by immunoSEQ multiplex PCR, yet TCRdb's version contains in-frame clones alone and is incomplete. The sample includes approximately 130,000 clones, around four fifths of them seen just once. Sequenced input: PBMCs. The receptors originated from a man aged 35-49 years in good health and CMV-seronegative. CDR3s include the opening cysteine and the closing phenylalanine or tryptophan. D genes are given only for firm matches. The size entry is marked missing in some rows and otherwise reads once, few, many or a size class.

v_gene	abundance	j_gene	d_gene	CDR3nt	CDR3aa
TRBV4-3	-	TRBJ1-6	-	TGCGCCAGCAGCCAGGACAGCTCCTATAATTCACCCCTCCACTTT	CASSQDSSYNSPLHF
TRBV10-2	-	TRBJ2-1	-	TGCGCCAGCAGTGAGGGGCACGGTTGGAATGAGCAGTTCTTC	CASSEGHGWNEQFF
TRBV2	-	TRBJ2-1	TRBD1	TGTGCCAGCAGTTTCGGACAGGGGGCAGGGAATGAGCAGTTCTTC	CASSFGQGAGNEQFF
TRBV30	-	TRBJ1-6	-	TGTGCCTGGGGAGGTGGGAGCTCCTATAATTCACCCCTCCACTTT	CAWGGGSSYNSPLHF
TRBV28	-	TRBJ1-2	-	TGTGCCAGCAGTTTGGGCCCTAACTATGGCTACACCTTC	CASSLGPNYGYTF
TRBV12-5	-	TRBJ2-5	-	TGTGCTAGTGGTCTGGGGGGGGGCGGGGAGACCCAGTACTTC	CASGLGGGGETQYF
TRBV7-2	-	TRBJ1-5	TRBD1	TGTGCCAGCAGCTTAGTAGGGGGCGGTATCCAGCCCCAGCATTTT	CASSLVGGGIQPQHF
TRBV4-3	-	TRBJ2-5	TRBD2	TGCGCCAGCAGCCAAGGACTAGCGGGAGGGCAAGAGACCCAGTACTTC	CASSQGLAGGQETQYF
TRBV13	-	TRBJ1-3	-	TGTGCCAGCAGCTCAGGACCTACTGCCATATATTTT	CASSSGPTAIYF
TRBV30	-	TRBJ1-4	-	TGTGCCTGGAGAAGATTGGACTTCAATGAAAAACTGTTTTTT	CAWRRLDFNEKLFF
TRBV30	-	TRBJ1-1	TRBD1	TGTGCCTGGAGTGTAGGACAGGGTGGTGAAGCTTTCTTT	CAWSVGQGGEAFF
TRBV6-6	-	TRBJ1-1	TRBD1	TGTGCCAGCAGTTACCCCAAGGACAGGGGGCACACTGAAGCTTTCTTT	CASSYPKDRGHTEAFF
TRBV7-2	-	TRBJ2-5	TRBD2	TGTGCCAGCAGCCGCCACCTAGCGGATCAAGAGACCCAGTACTTC	CASSRHLADQETQYF
TRBV5-8	-	TRBJ2-7	TRBD1	TGTGCCAGCAGATTACAGGGGGACGAGCAGTACTTC	CASRLQGDEQYF
TRBV7-7	-	TRBJ2-1	-	TGTGCTAGCAGCTTGACTTTGTACAATGAGCAGTTCTTC	CASSLTLYNEQFF
TRBV4-3	-	TRBJ1-5	TRBD1	TGCGCCAGCAGCCAAGGTTGGACAGGGGGCGATCAGCCCCAGCATTTT	CASSQGWTGGDQPQHF
TRBV6-4	few	TRBJ2-3	TRBD1	TGTGCCAGCAGTGACTCGACAGGGGGCGCAGATACGCAGTATTTT	CASSDSTGGADTQYF
TRBV11-3	-	TRBJ1-4	TRBD1	TGTGCCAGCAGCTTGACAGGGGGCCCTAATGAAAAACTGTTTTTT	CASSLTGGPNEKLFF
TRBV18	-	TRBJ2-7	TRBD1	TGTGCCAGCTCACCACGACAGGGTAGCTCCTACGAGCAGTACTTC	CASSPRQGSSYEQYF
TRBV19	-	TRBJ1-1	TRBD1	TGTGCCAGTAGTACGGGACAGGGTATGAACACTGAAGCTTTCTTT	CASSTGQGMNTEAFF
TRBV29-1	-	TRBJ2-1	TRBD2	TGCAGCGTTATGACTAGCGGGGGGGGAAATGAGCAGTTCTTC	CSVMTSGGGNEQFF
TRBV29-1	-	TRBJ2-5	-	TGCAGCGTACTTAAACGGGACATTGAGGAGACCCAGTACTTC	CSVLKRDIEETQYF
TRBV21-1	-	TRBJ2-3	-	TGTGCCAGCAGCAAAGTGGGCAGCACAGATACGCAGTATTTT	CASSKVGSTDTQYF
TRBV5-1	-	TRBJ1-4	-	TGCGCCAGCAGCTTGGAAGGACAGCCTGAAGGACTGTTTTTT	CASSLEGQPEGLFF